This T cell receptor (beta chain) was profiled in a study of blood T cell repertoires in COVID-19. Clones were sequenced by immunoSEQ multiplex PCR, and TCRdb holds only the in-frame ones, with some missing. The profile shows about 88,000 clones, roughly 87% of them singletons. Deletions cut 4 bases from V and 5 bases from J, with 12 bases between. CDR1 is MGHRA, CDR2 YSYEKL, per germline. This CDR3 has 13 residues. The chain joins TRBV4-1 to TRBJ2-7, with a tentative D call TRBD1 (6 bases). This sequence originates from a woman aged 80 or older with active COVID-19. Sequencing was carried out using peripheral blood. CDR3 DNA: TGCGCCAGCAGCCGAACAGGGTTGCACGAGCAGTACTTC. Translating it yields CASSRTGLHEQYF.